These T cell receptor beta chains were read from a single sample in a study of beta chain features in type 1 diabetes. The table came from immunoSEQ multiplex PCR; TCRdb's copy has only in-frame clones and leaves some out. The sample shows some 160,000 clones, 8.5% to 10% of them seen only once. Input material: central memory CD4+ T cells from blood. The origin of the receptors is a woman under 40 with type 1 diabetes. Both conserved end residues are part of each CDR3. A D gene is named only where the DNA matches it firmly. A row's size may be missing; if present it is once, few, many or a size class.

>TRBV6-4|TRBJ2-1|few|.
CASSESTLANEQFF
TGTGCCAGCAGTGAATCGACATTGGCTAATGAGCAGTTCTTC
>TRBV19|TRBJ2-7|.|.
CASSIFRDANYEQYF
TGTGCCAGTAGTATTTTCAGGGATGCAAACTACGAGCAGTACTTC
>TRBV18|TRBJ2-7|few|.
CASSPPSVYEQYF
TGTGCCAGCTCACCACCGAGCGTCTACGAGCAGTACTTC
>TRBV28|TRBJ2-1|few|TRBD2
CASSPGASGPRYNEQFF
TGTGCCAGCAGTCCAGGGGCTAGCGGGCCCCGCTACAATGAGCAGTTCTTC
>TRBV27|TRBJ1-2|.|TRBD1
CASRSIQGVGGYTF
TGTGCCAGCCGATCAATCCAGGGGGTCGGGGGCTACACCTTC
>TRBV11-3|TRBJ2-3|few|.
CASRGNTDTQYF
TGTGCCAGCCGGGGTAACACAGATACGCAGTATTTT
>TRBV30|TRBJ1-1|.|.
CAWSLPPGRMEAFF
TGTGCCTGGAGTCTCCCGCCAGGGAGGATGGAAGCTTTCTTT
>TRBV16|TRBJ2-1|.|.
CASSQFQVGAGNEQFF
TGTGCCAGCAGCCAATTTCAAGTGGGGGCTGGCAATGAGCAGTTCTTC
>TRBV6-1|TRBJ2-1|.|.
CASSEEQGKQFF
TGTGCCAGCAGTGAAGAGCAGGGTAAGCAGTTCTTC
>TRBV2|TRBJ2-1|few|TRBD1
CASSRTGNEQFF
TGTGCCAGCAGCCGGACAGGGAATGAGCAGTTCTTC
>TRBV11-3|TRBJ2-1|.|.
CASSRTSNNEQFF
TGTGCCAGCAGCCGGACTTCAAACAATGAGCAGTTCTTC
>TRBV28|TRBJ1-2|.|.
CASSLVSGYYGYTF
TGTGCCAGCAGCCTAGTTTCAGGGTACTATGGCTACACCTTC
>TRBV29-1|TRBJ2-1|.|.
CSVTDNEQFF
TGCAGCGTTACAGACAATGAGCAGTTCTTC
>TRBV6-5|TRBJ2-7|.|TRBD1
CASSDRDRGYEQYF
TGTGCCAGCAGTGACCGGGACAGGGGCTACGAGCAGTACTTC
>TRBV29-1|TRBJ2-5|.|.
CSAFRGQETQYF
TGCAGCGCGTTTCGGGGGCAAGAGACCCAGTACTTC
>TRBV15|TRBJ2-7|few|.
CATSRSPDKPYEQYF
TGTGCCACCAGCAGATCTCCGGACAAACCTTACGAGCAGTACTTC
>TRBV29-1|TRBJ1-2|few|.
CSVEPADSYGYTF
TGCAGCGTTGAGCCGGCAGACTCCTATGGCTACACCTTC
>TRBV29-1|TRBJ2-3|.|.
CSVTLNGERTDTQYF
TGCAGCGTTACCCTGAACGGAGAACGCACAGATACGCAGTATTTT
>TRBV5-4|TRBJ2-5|.|.
CASSPLTAREETQYF
TGTGCCAGCAGCCCCCTGACAGCCCGAGAGGAGACCCAGTACTTC
>TRBV6-5|TRBJ1-1|.|.
CASSYSTGNTEAFF
TGTGCCAGCAGTTACTCGACGGGGAACACTGAAGCTTTCTTT
>TRBV2|TRBJ1-5|.|TRBD1
CASSLRDRENQPQHF
TGTGCCAGCAGTTTAAGGGACAGGGAAAATCAGCCCCAGCATTTT
>TRBV19|TRBJ1-5|.|.
CASSNDGVQPQHF
TGTGCCAGTAGTAATGACGGAGTTCAGCCCCAGCATTTT
>TRBV5-6|TRBJ2-1|.|.
CASSPYSLREQFF
TGTGCCAGCAGCCCGTACTCTCTTCGTGAGCAGTTCTTC
>TRBV28|TRBJ1-2|.|TRBD1
CASIDPTTGGYGYTF
TGTGCCAGCATCGACCCAACGACAGGGGGCTATGGCTACACCTTC
>TRBV2|TRBJ1-2|few|TRBD1
CASIQQTGLYGYTF
TGTGCCAGCATCCAGCAGACAGGGCTCTATGGCTACACCTTC
>TRBV29-1|TRBJ2-1|.|.
CSVEEYGERVRRGDEQFF
TGCAGCGTTGAAGAGTACGGGGAGCGGGTCAGAAGAGGTGATGAGCAGTTCTTC
>TRBV6-5|TRBJ1-2|few|TRBD1
CASSYTTGGGYGYTF
TGTGCCAGCAGTTACACGACAGGGGGAGGCTATGGCTACACCTTC
>TRBV7-9|TRBJ1-1|.|.
CASSLSDRPNTEAFF
TGTGCCAGCAGCTTGTCCGACAGACCTAACACTGAAGCTTTCTTT
>TRBV6-5|TRBJ2-1|few|.
CASSYSPAYNEQFF
TGTGCCAGCAGTTACTCGCCAGCCTACAATGAGCAGTTCTTC
>TRBV28|TRBJ1-5|.|.
CASSLSTGRVDQPQHF
TGTGCCAGCAGTTTATCAACAGGGAGGGTGGATCAGCCCCAGCATTTT
>TRBV10-3|TRBJ2-7|few|.
CAISVNYEQYF
TGTGCCATCAGTGTAAACTACGAGCAGTACTTC
>TRBV21-1|TRBJ2-5|few|.
CASSKGVREGRETQYF
TGTGCCAGCAGCAAAGGCGTGCGGGAGGGCCGCGAGACCCAGTACTTC
>TRBV5-1|TRBJ2-5|few|TRBD1
CASSLGQGRQETQYF
TGCGCCAGCAGCTTGGGACAGGGGAGGCAAGAGACCCAGTACTTC
>TRBV27|TRBJ2-3|few|TRBD2
CASNHPGLAGGGTDTQYF
TGTGCCAGCAACCATCCGGGACTAGCGGGAGGGGGTACAGATACGCAGTATTTT
>TRBV2|TRBJ2-1|few|.
CASSRYNEQFF
TGTGCCAGCAGTCGCTACAATGAGCAGTTCTTC
>TRBV9|TRBJ2-1|.|TRBD2
CASGTSLNSYNEQFF
TGTGCCAGCGGGACTAGTCTAAACTCCTACAATGAGCAGTTCTTC
>TRBV5-1|TRBJ2-5|few|TRBD2
CASSSVGLAETQYF
TGCGCCAGCAGTTCAGTAGGACTAGCGGAGACCCAGTACTTC
>TRBV29-1|TRBJ1-4|few|.
CSVEVGPANEKLFF
TGCAGCGTTGAAGTGGGGCCGGCTAATGAAAAACTGTTTTTT
>TRBV5-1|TRBJ1-2|.|TRBD1
CASSHGQGGPYGYTF
TGCGCCAGCAGCCACGGACAGGGGGGCCCTTATGGCTACACCTTC
>TRBV6-6|TRBJ2-5|few|.
CASSQREETQYF
TGTGCCAGCAGCCAGCGGGAAGAGACCCAGTACTTC
>TRBV9|TRBJ2-1|.|.
CASSVGPEDNEQFF
TGTGCCAGCAGCGTAGGCCCAGAAGACAATGAGCAGTTCTTC
>TRBV5-4|TRBJ2-2|few|.
CASSLPTSSGELFF
TGTGCCAGCAGCTTACCGACTAGTTCCGGGGAGCTGTTTTTT
>TRBV5-1|TRBJ2-4|.|.
CASSFGQDRRLAKNIQYF
TGCGCCAGCAGCTTTGGGCAGGACAGAAGGCTGGCCAAAAACATTCAGTACTTC
>TRBV4-1|TRBJ1-4|.|.
CASSQLHLQGKNEKLFF
TGCGCCAGCAGCCAACTCCATCTCCAGGGGAAGAATGAAAAACTGTTTTTT
>TRBV28|TRBJ1-1|few|TRBD1
CASSSIGGGNTEAFF
TGTGCCAGCAGCTCAATAGGGGGCGGGAACACTGAAGCTTTCTTT
>TRBV18|TRBJ2-1|.|TRBD1
CASSMTGGHDEQFF
TGTGCCAGCTCAATGACAGGGGGCCACGATGAGCAGTTCTTC
>TRBV13|TRBJ1-4|few|.
CASSLGQGREKLFF
TGTGCCAGCAGCTTAGGGCAGGGGCGTGAAAAACTGTTTTTT
>TRBV30|TRBJ1-2|.|.
CASRGGNYGYTF
TGTGCCTCGCGAGGGGGTAACTATGGCTACACCTTC
>TRBV11-2|TRBJ2-1|few|TRBD1
CASRDRVTNEQFF
TGTGCCAGCAGAGACAGGGTCACCAATGAGCAGTTCTTC
>TRBV10-3|TRBJ1-2|few|.
CAISGYSSRFPGYTF
TGTGCCATCAGTGGATACAGCTCCCGCTTCCCTGGCTACACCTTC
>TRBV2|TRBJ2-7|.|.
CASMVGVEQYF
TGTGCCAGTATGGTGGGAGTCGAGCAGTACTTC
>TRBV19|TRBJ1-4|.|TRBD1
CASTPGQATEKLFF
TGTGCCAGTACCCCGGGACAGGCAACGGAAAAACTGTTTTTT
>TRBV25-1|TRBJ2-1|few|.
CASSESGAGYNEQFF
TGTGCCAGCAGTGAATCCGGAGCGGGTTACAATGAGCAGTTCTTC
>TRBV28|TRBJ2-7|few|TRBD1
CASRSGTGLYEQYF
TGTGCCAGCAGATCCGGGACAGGGCTGTACGAGCAGTACTTC